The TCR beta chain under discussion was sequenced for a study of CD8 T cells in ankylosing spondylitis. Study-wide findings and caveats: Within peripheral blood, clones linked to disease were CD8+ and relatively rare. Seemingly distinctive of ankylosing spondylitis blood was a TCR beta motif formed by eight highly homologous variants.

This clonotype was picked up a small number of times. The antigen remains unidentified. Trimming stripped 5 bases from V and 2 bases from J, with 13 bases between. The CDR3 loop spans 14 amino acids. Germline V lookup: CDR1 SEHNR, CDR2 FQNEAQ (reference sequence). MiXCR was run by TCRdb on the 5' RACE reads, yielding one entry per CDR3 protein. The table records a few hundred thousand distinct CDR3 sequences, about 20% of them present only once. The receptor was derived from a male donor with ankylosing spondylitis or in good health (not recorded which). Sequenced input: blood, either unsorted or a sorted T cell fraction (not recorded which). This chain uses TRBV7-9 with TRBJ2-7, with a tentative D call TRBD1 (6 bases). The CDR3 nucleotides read TGTGCCAGCAGCCCGCGGACAGCCCCCTACGAGCAGTACTTC. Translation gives CASSPRTAPYEQYF.